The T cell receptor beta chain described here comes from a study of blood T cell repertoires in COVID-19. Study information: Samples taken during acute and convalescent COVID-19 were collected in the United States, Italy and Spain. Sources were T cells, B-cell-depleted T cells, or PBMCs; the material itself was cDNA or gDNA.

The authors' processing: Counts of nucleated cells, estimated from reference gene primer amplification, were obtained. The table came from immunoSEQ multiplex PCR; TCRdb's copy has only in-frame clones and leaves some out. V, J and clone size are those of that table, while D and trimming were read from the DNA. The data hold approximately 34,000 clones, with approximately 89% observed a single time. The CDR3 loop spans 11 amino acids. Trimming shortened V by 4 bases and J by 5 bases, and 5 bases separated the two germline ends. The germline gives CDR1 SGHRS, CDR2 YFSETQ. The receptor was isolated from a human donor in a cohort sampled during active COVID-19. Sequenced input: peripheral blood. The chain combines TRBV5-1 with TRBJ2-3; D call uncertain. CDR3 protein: CASSREDTQYF. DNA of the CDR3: TGCGCCAGCAGCCGCGAAGATACGCAGTATTTT.